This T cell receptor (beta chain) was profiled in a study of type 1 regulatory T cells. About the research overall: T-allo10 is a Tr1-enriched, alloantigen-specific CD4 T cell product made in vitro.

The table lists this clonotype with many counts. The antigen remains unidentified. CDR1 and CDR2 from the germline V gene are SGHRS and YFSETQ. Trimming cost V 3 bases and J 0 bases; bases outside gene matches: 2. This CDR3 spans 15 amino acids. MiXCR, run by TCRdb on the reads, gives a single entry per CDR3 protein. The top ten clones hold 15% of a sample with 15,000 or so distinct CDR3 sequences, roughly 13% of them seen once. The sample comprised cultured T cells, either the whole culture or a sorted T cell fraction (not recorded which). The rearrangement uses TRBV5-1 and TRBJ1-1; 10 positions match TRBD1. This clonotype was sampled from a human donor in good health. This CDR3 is CASSSGQGVNTEAFF. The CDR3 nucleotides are TGCGCCAGCAGCTCCGGACAGGGGGTGAACACTGAAGCTTTCTTT.